The sample holds many counts of the clone carrying this TCR beta chain. Its matching antigen is unknown. UMIs were added to TCR cDNA along with a universal primer site when it was made by 5'RACE template switching. A single record per CDR3 protein comes from TCRdb applying MiXCR to the 5' RACE reads. Of around 160,000 distinct CDR3 sequences in the sample, 6.5% to 8.5% are singletons; the top ten hold approximately 2.5%. The record originates from a study of T cells after yellow fever vaccination. Study details: SMART-Seq v4 Ultra Low Input prepared libraries from low-cell fractions.

Trimming shortened V by 2 bases and J by 5 bases, and 12 bases separated the two germline ends. The CDR3 totals 14 residues. CDR1 is MNHEY and CDR2 is SVGAGI in the germline V gene. Study-level results: Across the CD4 and CD8 compartments, a small share of clonotypes was present in both.

The source of this sequence is a young man who received the YFV17D yellow fever vaccine. The sample was CD4+ T cells sorted from PBMCs, taken 4 to 5 days after the first yellow fever vaccination. This sequence joins TRBV6-5 and TRBJ1-1; possible D gene TRBD1, 6 bases. CDR3 residues: CASSYKGGGTEAFF. CDR3 coding DNA: TGTGCCAGCAGTTACAAGGGGGGAGGGACTGAAGCTTTCTTT.